This TCR beta chain comes out of a study of identical twins. The CDR3 has 16 residues. After removal of 4 bases from V and 3 bases from J, the junction contained 6 bases not matched to a gene. TCRdb reprocessed the 5' RACE reads with MiXCR, giving one entry per CDR3 protein. The sample carries 500,000 to 550,000 distinct CDR3 sequences, around 20% recorded once. This clonotype was picked up a small number of times. In addition, the sample was reused for a study of yellow fever vaccine responses in identical twins.

Sequenced sample: CD4+ T cells sorted from blood. This chain uses TRBV12-3 or TRBV12-4 with TRBJ2-3, with 11 nucleotides matching TRBD2. This TCR was recovered from a woman under 30 in good health. The CDR3 loop reads CASSWNSGRGTDTQYF. The CDR3 nucleotides are TGTGCCAGCAGTTGGAATAGCGGGAGGGGGACAGATACGCAGTATTTT.